This T cell receptor beta chain was found in a study of shared clonotypes between healthy human individuals. Profiled with immunoSEQ multiplex PCR; TCRdb holds only in-frame clones, not every one. The data hold around 300,000 clones, with around 90% observed a single time. The CDR3 sequence is 15 residues long. V lost 0 bases to trimming and J lost 7 bases, with 13 bases between them. The germline V gene encodes CDR1 ENHRY and CDR2 SYGVKD. The origin of this receptor is a man younger than 35 in good health. V and J are TRBV10-3 and TRBJ2-1; D gene unclear. The sequenced material came from memory CD8+ T cells sorted from blood. Subset of the sample: CD45RO+ cells pooled with CCR7-negative TemRA cells. Written as DNA, the CDR3 is TGTGCCATCAGTGAGTCAAGGGAAATCGGGAATGAGCAGTTCTTC. Amino acid sequence: CAISESREIGNEQFF.